Each of the 23 T cell receptor beta chains below was sequenced from the same sample in a study of T cell responses to AZD1222 COVID-19 vaccine. Here immunoSEQ multiplex PCR was the method, and the copy in TCRdb shows in-frame clones only, minus some. The profile covers about 93,000 clones, with about 86% appearing a single time and roughly 6.3% taken by the ten largest. Sequenced material: peripheral blood, taken on day 0 of AZD1222 vaccination. Every receptor here comes from an adult in good health.

Notes on this clone: A read error may produce the germline difference seen at one junction end. The rearrangement uses TRBV5-4 and TRBJ2-2; 12 bases fit TRBD2. The CDR3 consists of 18 residues. The germline V gene encodes CDR1 SGHNT and CDR2 YYREEE (reference sequence). The CDR3 is CASTLGLAGSANTGELFF. CDR3 in DNA: TGTGCCAGCACCTTGGGACTAGCGGGTTCCGCGAACACCGGGGAGCTGTTTTTT. The whole variable domain, filled in from reference TRBV5-4 and TRBJ2-2, reads ETGVTQSPTHLIKTRGQQVTLRCSSQSGHNTVSWYQQALGQGPQFIFQYYREEENGRGNFPPRFSGLQFPNYSSELNVNALELDDSALYLCASTLGLAGSANTGELFFGEGSRLTVL.

This clone was counted a few times. This chain joins TRBV7-7 and TRBJ1-3; D is ambiguous. The CDR3 has 16 amino acids. Germline values: CDR1 SSHAT, CDR2 FNYEAQ (reference sequence). V was pared by 5 bases and J by 0 bases, with 14 bases between. The CDR3 DNA reads as TGTGCCAGCAGCCCCGGCCCACTTAGCTCTGGAAACACCATATATTTT. Translated: CASSPGPLSSGNTIYF. The whole variable domain, remainder taken from reference TRBV7-7 and TRBJ1-3, is GAGVSQSPRYKVTKRGQDVTLRCDPISSHATLYWYQQALGQGPEFLTYFNYEAQPDKSGLPSDRFSAERPEGSISTLTIQRTEQRDSAMYRCASSPGPLSSGNTIYFGEGSWLTVV.

The CDR3 sequence: CASSLSARGSGNTIYF. DNA for the CDR3: TGTGCCAGTAGTCTCTCCGCTCGCGGCTCTGGAAACACCATATATTTT. This chain joins TRBV19 and TRBJ1-3; D is undetermined. CDR1 and CDR2 from the germline V gene are LNHDA and SQIVND (reference sequence). Trimming shortened V by 5 bases and J by 0 bases, and 14 bases separated the two germline ends. The CDR3 spans 16 residues. The complete variable domain, with remaining parts taken from reference TRBV19 and TRBJ1-3, reads DGGITQSPKYLFRKEGQNVTLSCEQNLNHDAMYWYRQDPGQGLRLIYYSQIVNDFQKGDIAEGYSVSREKKESFPLTVTSAQKNPTAFYLCASSLSARGSGNTIYFGEGSWLTVV.

The J gene is TRBJ2-3, the V gene TRBV29-1; 8 bases agree with TRBD2. From germline, CDR1 is SQVTM and CDR2 ANQGSEA. The CDR3 extends over 14 amino acids. V trimming: 7 bases; J trimming: 2 bases; junction bases outside the gene matches: 8. The CDR3 loop is CSALRLASTDTQYF. As DNA, the CDR3 is TGCAGCGCCCTACGACTAGCGTCCACAGATACGCAGTATTTT.

The chain is built from TRBV15 and TRBJ1-5; tentative D call: TRBD1 (5 bases). The CDR3 runs to 14 residues. Germline values: CDR1 LNHNV, CDR2 YYDKDF (reference sequence). Trimming took 2 bases from V and 4 from J, leaving 9 bases between them. CDR3 DNA: TGTGCCACCAGCAGACAGGGAGGTAATCAGCCCCAGCATTTT. Protein: CATSRQGGNQPQHF.

This CDR3 reads CAITEKRDYGYTF. DNA for the CDR3: TGTGCCATCACCGAGAAGCGGGACTATGGCTACACCTTC. The chain is built from TRBV10-3 and TRBJ1-2; D not certain. The CDR3 length is 13 residues. The germline V gene encodes CDR1 ENHRY and CDR2 SYGVKD. Deletions cut 7 bases from V and 3 bases from J, with 12 bases between.

The V and J genes are TRBV6-2 or TRBV6-3 and TRBJ2-7; D is uncertain. The CDR3 sequence is 18 residues long. The ends were cut back, 0 bases at V and 0 bases at J, with 18 bases in the middle. Per germline, CDR1 MNHEY and CDR2 SVGEGT. The DNA of the CDR3 is TGTGCCAGCAGTTACTCGATGTTAAAGGGCACAAGCTCCTACGAGCAGTACTTC. It yields the protein CASSYSMLKGTSSYEQYF.

The chain combines TRBV3-1 (or the pseudogene TRBV3-2) with TRBJ1-2; unclear D gene. V dropped 3 bases and J dropped 3 bases, with 11 bases sitting between them. The length of the CDR3 is 14 residues. CDR1 is LGHDT and CDR2 is YNNKEL in the germline V gene (reference sequence). The CDR3 DNA is TGTGCCAGCAGCCACCACGGTGGCGACTATGGCTACACCTTC. It yields the protein CASSHHGGDYGYTF.

Only a few counts were recorded for this clone. The chain is built from TRBV11-2 and TRBJ1-2, with 9 positions matching TRBD1. The CDR3 is made up of 15 amino acids. Trimming removed 0 bases from V and 5 bases from J; junction bases left unmatched: 4. Germline CDR1 reads SGHAT; CDR2 reads FQNNGV. The CDR3 loop is CASSLETGGGYGYTF. The DNA of the CDR3 is TGTGCCAGCAGCTTAGAAACAGGGGGCGGATATGGCTACACCTTC.

The CDR3 loop reads CASSYPTTGTRGYTF. The DNA for the CDR3 is TGTGCCAGCAGTTACCCCACAACCGGGACACGGGGCTACACCTTC. This chain uses TRBV6-5 with TRBJ1-2; TRBD1 might be the D (6 bases). Trimming stripped 2 bases from V and 8 bases from J, with 18 bases between. Germline CDR1 reads MNHEY; CDR2 reads SVGAGI. This CDR3 contains 15 residues.

V is TRBV2 and J is TRBJ1-2; 7 bases are shared with TRBD1. J lost 2 bases, V lost 4 bases, and 4 bases had no gene match. This CDR3 comprises 14 residues. The germline V gene encodes CDR1 SNHLY and CDR2 FYNNEI. DNA of the CDR3: TGTGCCAGCAGTGTCAGGGGGGGCAACTATGGCTACACCTTC. This codes for CASSVRGGNYGYTF. The whole variable domain, remainder taken from reference TRBV2 and TRBJ1-2, is EPEVTQTPSHQVTQMGQEVILRCVPISNHLYFYWYRQILGQKVEFLVSFYNNEISEKSEIFDDQFSVERPDGSNFTLKIRSTKLEDSAMYFCASSVRGGNYGYTFGSGTRLTVV.

The CDR3 reads CASSRTGTVTGELFF. In nucleotides, the CDR3 is TGTGCCAGCAGTCGAACCGGGACAGTCACCGGGGAGCTGTTTTTT. The rearrangement joins TRBV28 to TRBJ2-2, with 7 positions matching TRBD1. CDR3 length equals 15 residues. Losses at the gene ends were 5 bases for V and 4 bases for J; bases not matched to a gene: 7. The V gene's germline CDR1 is MDHEN and CDR2 SYDVKM.

The chain couples TRBV2 to TRBJ1-1, with D uncertain. This CDR3 contains 14 residues. Germline CDR1 is SNHLY and CDR2 is FYNNEI. V lost 3 bases to trimming and J lost 5 bases, with 13 bases between them. This CDR3 reads CASSEVWVGTEAFF. CDR3 nucleotides: TGTGCCAGCAGTGAGGTCTGGGTTGGAACTGAAGCTTTCTTT.

A few counts support this clone. The chain links TRBV24-1 to TRBJ1-5; possible D gene TRBD1, 5 bases. V lost 11 bases, J lost 2 bases, and 15 bases lay in between. The CDR3 is 14 residues long. The germline CDR1 and CDR2 sequences are KGHDR and SFDVKD. The CDR3 loop is CAIAQGGGNQPQHF. Written as DNA, the CDR3 is TGTGCCATCGCGCAGGGCGGAGGCAATCAGCCCCAGCATTTT.

This clone appeared a few times. The V gene is TRBV21-1, the J gene TRBJ2-7; the table names TRBD2, a call not compared with the DNA. TRBV21-1 is reported as a pseudogene. The CDR3 sequence is 16 residues long. The CDR3 loop is CASSKRRDYRSYEQYF. The CDR3 DNA is TGTGCCAGCAGCAAACGCCGGGACTATCGCTCCTACGAGCAGTACTTC.

The sample holds a few counts of this clone. The rearrangement links TRBV5-8 to TRBJ1-2; TRBD1 agrees at 9 bases. J gave up 6 bases and V 4 bases, and 10 bases lay outside the gene matches. The germline V gene encodes CDR1 SGHTS and CDR2 YDEGEE. This CDR3 spans 15 amino acids. The CDR3 DNA reads as TGTGCCAGCAGCATACCTACAGGGGGCATAGATGGCTACACCTTC. This gives the protein CASSIPTGGIDGYTF. Together with reference TRBV5-8 and TRBJ1-2, the CDR3 gives the full variable domain: EAGVTQSPTHLIKTRGQQATLRCSPISGHTSVYWYQQALGLGLQFLLWYDEGEERNRGNFPPRFSGRQFPNYSSELNVNALELEDSALYLCASSIPTGGIDGYTFGSGTRLTVV.

The rearrangement joins TRBV10-3 to TRBJ1-1; 9 nucleotides align to TRBD1. The CDR3 length is 14 residues. V shed 2 bases, J shed 7 bases, and the junction held 5 bases outside the gene matches. CDR1 is ENHRY, CDR2 SYGVKD, per germline. The CDR3 nucleotides read TGTGCCATCAGTGAGCGGGGACAGGGTGGTGAAGCTTTCTTT. It yields the protein CAISERGQGGEAFF.

This clone showed up just once. The chain combines TRBV30 with TRBJ1-1; no reliable D call. Deletions cut 2 bases from V and 5 bases from J, with 12 bases between. The CDR3 sequence is 13 residues long. Germline values: CDR1 GTSNPN, CDR2 SVGIG (reference sequence). The CDR3 protein is CAWSSAGHTEAFF. The CDR3 DNA sequence: TGTGCCTGGAGTTCTGCGGGCCATACTGAAGCTTTCTTT. Full variable domain (outside the CDR3, taken from reference TRBV30 and TRBJ1-1): SQTIHQWPATLVQPVGSPLSLECTVEGTSNPNLYWYRQAAGRGLQLLFYSVGIGQISSEVPQNLSASRPQDRQFILSSKKLLLSDSGFYLCAWSSAGHTEAFFGQGTRLTVV.

The V call is TRBV2, the J call TRBJ2-1, with 14 bases fitting TRBD2. The V and J ends lost 0 bases and 7 bases, in that order; junction bases with no gene match: 2. CDR3 size: 16 residues. Germline CDR1 reads SNHLY; CDR2 reads FYNNEI. The CDR3 bases are TGTGCCAGCAGTGAAGCGAGGACTAGCGGGAGGAATGAGCAGTTCTTC. Its translation: CASSEARTSGRNEQFF.

V is TRBV5-5 and J is TRBJ2-2; D possibly corresponds to TRBD2 (6 bases). Germline loops: CDR1 SGHKS, CDR2 YYEKEE (reference sequence). V lost 4 bases, J lost 8 bases, and 12 bases lay in between. This CDR3 comprises 13 residues. CDR3 residues: CASSTEGRGELFF. The DNA of the CDR3 is TGTGCCAGCAGCACGGAGGGCCGGGGGGAGCTGTTTTTT.

The V and J genes are TRBV6-5 and TRBJ2-5; a weak D match, TRBD1 (7 bases). Per germline, CDR1 MNHEY and CDR2 SVGAGI. V lost 1 base to trimming and J lost 4 bases, with 13 bases between them. The CDR3 covers 15 residues. The CDR3 reads CASSYLQGGRETQYF. CDR3 bases: TGTGCCAGCAGTTACTTGCAGGGGGGACGAGAGACCCAGTACTTC.

The gene calls are TRBV3-1 (or the pseudogene TRBV3-2) and TRBJ1-6, with D hard to call. This CDR3 contains 15 residues. V lost 3 bases and J lost 7, with 13 bases in between. Germline V gene data show CDR1 as LGHDT and CDR2 as YNNKEL (reference sequence). CDR3 sequence reads: CASSHKAWSNSPLHF. CDR3 DNA: TGTGCCAGCAGCCATAAGGCCTGGTCAAATTCACCCCTCCACTTT.

J is TRBJ1-1 and V is TRBV4-3; the D is unclear. CDR3 length: 14 amino acids. Trimming left V 4 bases short and J 0 bases short, with 9 bases between. Germline V CDR1 and CDR2: LGHNA, YSLEER. In DNA form, the CDR3 reads TGCGCCAGCAGCCCTGCAGTCATGAACACTGAAGCTTTCTTT. It translates to CASSPAVMNTEAFF.